A selection of T cell receptor beta chains follows, all from one sample in a study of vaccination and CD4 T cells after COVID-19. TCRdb analysed the PCR reads with MiXCR anew, one entry per CDR3 protein. The data hold around 11,000 distinct CDR3 sequences, with about 41% observed a single time. For these receptors, no antigen is known. Sequences were derived from CD4+ T cells from blood, cultured in vitro, sampled after SARS-CoV-2 vaccination. These receptors were obtained from a human donor who had recovered from COVID-19. Each CDR3 is given without its conserved first and last residue. Some rows mark clone size as missing; the rest say once, few, many or name a class of expanded clone.

cdr3_length,v_call,clone_size,cdr3_aa
13,TRBV19,few,ASSIQTGVTGELF
12,TRBV7-9,.,ASSVSTGGRGYT
12,TRBV6-2/TRBV6-3,few,ASRGLGSNYGYT
16,TRBV27,.,ASSLWMVGGVSGTEAF
15,TRBV19,few,ASSIRGNQYSNQPQH
12,TRBV7-6,.,ASSQGGSQETQY
12,TRBV6-1,.,ATSPGGSRHEQY
12,TRBV5-1,.,ASSLGGTSYEQY
11,TRBV30,.,AWSPQGGRGYT
13,TRBV5-4,.,ASSGKAGNTGELF
11,TRBV12-3/TRBV12-4,few,ASSLQESGPQH
13,TRBV20-1,.,SARDTGTGNTGAF
16,TRBV28,.,ASSLGILAGGNQETQY
13,TRBV5-4,.,ASSAGGPGKNIQY
13,TRBV6-5,few,ASSYEGGLRETQY
13,TRBV25-1,.,ASSENGRQNYGYT